In this sample, the clone carrying this T cell receptor (beta chain) is medium-sized (0.01 to 0.1%). For ophthalmopathy patients, the Clinical Activity Score was at least 3 and the NOSPECS grade at least 4; duration was under 3 months. The study excluded patients with uncontrolled infection, other autoimmune disease, pregnancy or lactation. The data stem from a study of T cells in Graves' hyperthyroidism and ophthalmopathy. At the level of the study: Upon initial diagnosis and before any treatment, peripheral blood was collected.

Researchers amplified the TCR beta CDR3 regions from RNA transcripts. During a first-round RT-PCR of the TCR CDR3, the HTBI primer set was used. TCRdb called the multiplex PCR reads again in MiXCR, with one record for every CDR3 protein. Among about 300,000 distinct CDR3 sequences listed, roughly a fifth were seen once. CDR1 and CDR2 from the germline V gene are MDHEN and SYDVKM. The CDR3 extends over 16 amino acids. Trimming took 8 bases from V and 2 from J, leaving 21 bases between them. The sequence was collected from a middle-aged man with Graves' ophthalmopathy. The rearrangement joins TRBV28 to TRBJ2-5; the D gene could be TRBD1 or TRBD2 (6 bases each). The sample taken for sequencing was blood. The CDR3 region is CASDTTRGPFQETQYF. The CDR3 bases are TGTGCCAGCGATACGACACGGGGGCCCTTTCAAGAGACCCAGTACTTC.